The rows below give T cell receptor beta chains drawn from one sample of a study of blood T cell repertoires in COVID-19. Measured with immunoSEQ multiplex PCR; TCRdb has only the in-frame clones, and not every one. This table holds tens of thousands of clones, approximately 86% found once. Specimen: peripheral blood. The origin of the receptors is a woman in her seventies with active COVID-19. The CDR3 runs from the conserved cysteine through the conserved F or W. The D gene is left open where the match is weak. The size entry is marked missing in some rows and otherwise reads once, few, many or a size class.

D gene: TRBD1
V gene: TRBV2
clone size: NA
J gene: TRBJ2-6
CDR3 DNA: TGTGCCAGCAGTTACGGGACAGCTGGGGCCAACGTCCTGACTTTC
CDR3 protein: CASSYGTAGANVLTF

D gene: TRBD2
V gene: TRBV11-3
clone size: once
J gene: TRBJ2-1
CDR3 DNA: TGTGCCAGCAGCTCTTCTCTAGCGGGAGGGCCGGATGAGCAGTTCTTC
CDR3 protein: CASSSSLAGGPDEQFF

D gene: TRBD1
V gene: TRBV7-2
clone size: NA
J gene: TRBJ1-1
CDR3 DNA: TGTGCCAGCAGCCCAGTGACAGGGGGTACGGCTGAAGCTTTCTTT
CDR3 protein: CASSPVTGGTAEAFF

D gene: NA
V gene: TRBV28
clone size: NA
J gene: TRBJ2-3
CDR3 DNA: TGTGCCAGCAGTTTATCCATCTACGCCACAGATACGCAGTATTTT
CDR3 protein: CASSLSIYATDTQYF

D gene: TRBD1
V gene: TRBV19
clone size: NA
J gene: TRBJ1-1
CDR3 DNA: TGTGCCAGTAGTCATACCTGGACAGGGGTGAACACTGAAGCTTTCTTT
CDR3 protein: CASSHTWTGVNTEAFF

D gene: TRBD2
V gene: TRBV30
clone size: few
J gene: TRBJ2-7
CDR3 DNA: TGTGCCTGGAGGGCCCCTGGACTAGCGGGAGTGGGCGAGCAGTACTTC
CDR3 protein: CAWRAPGLAGVGEQYF

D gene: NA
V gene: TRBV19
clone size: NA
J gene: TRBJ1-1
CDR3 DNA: TGTGCCAGTAGTATACGAGGTCACACTGAAGCTTTCTTT
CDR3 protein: CASSIRGHTEAFF

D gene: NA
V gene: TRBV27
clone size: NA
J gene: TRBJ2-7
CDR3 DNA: TGTGCCAGCAGTGTAACGGGAGAAGTGCCCTACGAGCAGTACTTC
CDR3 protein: CASSVTGEVPYEQYF

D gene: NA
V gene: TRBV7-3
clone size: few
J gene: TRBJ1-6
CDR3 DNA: TGTGCCAGCAGCGCGAGCCCAGGAAATAATTCACCCCTCCACTTT
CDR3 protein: CASSASPGNNSPLHF

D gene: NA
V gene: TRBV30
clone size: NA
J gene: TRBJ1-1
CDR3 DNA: TGTGCCTGGTTTGAGGGTTCTGAAGCTTTCTTT
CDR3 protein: CAWFEGSEAFF

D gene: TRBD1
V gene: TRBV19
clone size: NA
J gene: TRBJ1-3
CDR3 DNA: TGTGCCAGTAGTGACCGGGACAGCCCCTCTGGAAACACCATATATTTT
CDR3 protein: CASSDRDSPSGNTIYF

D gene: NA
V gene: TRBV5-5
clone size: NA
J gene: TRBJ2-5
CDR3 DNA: TGTGCCAGCAGCTTGGCAGGGGCCGCGGAGACCCAGTACTTC
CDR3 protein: CASSLAGAAETQYF

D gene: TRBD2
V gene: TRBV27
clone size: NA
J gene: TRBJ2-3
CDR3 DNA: TGTGCCAGCAGTCCCCGACTAGCGGGCAGCACAGATACGCAGTATTTT
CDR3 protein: CASSPRLAGSTDTQYF

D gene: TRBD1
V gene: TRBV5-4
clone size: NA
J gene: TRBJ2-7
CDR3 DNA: TGTGCCAGCAGCCCTGACAGGGACGAGCAGTACTTC
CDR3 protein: CASSPDRDEQYF

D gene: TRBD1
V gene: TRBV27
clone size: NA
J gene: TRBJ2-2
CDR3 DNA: TGTGCCAGCAGCCCTGGGACAGGGGGAACCGGGGAGCTGTTTTTT
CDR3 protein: CASSPGTGGTGELFF

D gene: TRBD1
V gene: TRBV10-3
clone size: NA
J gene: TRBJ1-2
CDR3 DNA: TGTGCCATCAACCTAGGACAGGGGGAGTATGGCTACACCTTC
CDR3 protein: CAINLGQGEYGYTF

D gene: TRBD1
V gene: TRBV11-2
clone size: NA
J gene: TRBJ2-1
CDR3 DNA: TGTGCCAGCAGCATAGGGGGGACAGGGGGTTACAATGAGCAGTTCTTC
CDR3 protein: CASSIGGTGGYNEQFF

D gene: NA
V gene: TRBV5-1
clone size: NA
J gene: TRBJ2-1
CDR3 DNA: TGCGCCAGCAGCTTGACTCCTAGCCCCTCCTACAATGAGCAGTTCTTC
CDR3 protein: CASSLTPSPSYNEQFF

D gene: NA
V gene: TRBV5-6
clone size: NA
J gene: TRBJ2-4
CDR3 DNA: TGTGCCAGCAGCTTGGCTCGGTCAAGAGTCTTC
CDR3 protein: CASSLARSRVF

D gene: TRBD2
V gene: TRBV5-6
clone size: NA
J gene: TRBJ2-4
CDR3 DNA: TGTGCCAGCAGCTTGGTTGGGAGGGAGAACATTCAGTACTTC
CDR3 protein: CASSLVGRENIQYF

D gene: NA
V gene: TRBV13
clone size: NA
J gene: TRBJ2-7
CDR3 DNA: TGTGCCAGCAGCTTAAGGAACAGGCCCCACGAGCAGTACTTC
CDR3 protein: CASSLRNRPHEQYF

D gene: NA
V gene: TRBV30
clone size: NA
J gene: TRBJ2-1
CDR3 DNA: TGTGCCTGGAGTCGAGCGGGGACATACAATGAGCAGTTCTTC
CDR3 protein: CAWSRAGTYNEQFF

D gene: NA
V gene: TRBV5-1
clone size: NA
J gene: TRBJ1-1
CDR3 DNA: TGCGCCAGCAGCTTCTCGGCAGGGGTCACTGAAGCTTTCTTT
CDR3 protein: CASSFSAGVTEAFF

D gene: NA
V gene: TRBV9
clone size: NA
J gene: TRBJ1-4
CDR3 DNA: TGTGCCAGCAGCGTTACCTTTTTAGGGGCACTGTTTTTT
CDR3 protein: CASSVTFLGALFF

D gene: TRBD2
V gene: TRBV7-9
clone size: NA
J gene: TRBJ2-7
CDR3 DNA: TGTGCCAGCAGCCCACCGGGACTAGCAAGCCACGAGCAGTACTTC
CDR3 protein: CASSPPGLASHEQYF

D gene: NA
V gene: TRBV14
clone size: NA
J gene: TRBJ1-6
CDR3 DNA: TGTGCCAGCAGCCGAGACAGATATAATTCACCCCTCCACTTT
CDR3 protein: CASSRDRYNSPLHF

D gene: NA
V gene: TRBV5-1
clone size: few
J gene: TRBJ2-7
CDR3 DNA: TGCGCCAGCAGCTCCGGGGGTGGCTACGAGCAGTACTTC
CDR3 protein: CASSSGGGYEQYF

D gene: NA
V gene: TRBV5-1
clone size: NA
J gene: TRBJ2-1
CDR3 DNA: TGCGCCAGCAGCTTGGACCTACTCAATGAGCAGTTCTTC
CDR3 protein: CASSLDLLNEQFF

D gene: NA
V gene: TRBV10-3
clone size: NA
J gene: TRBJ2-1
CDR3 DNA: TGTGCCATCACCGACAAGGCCTACAATGAGCAGTTCTTC
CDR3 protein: CAITDKAYNEQFF

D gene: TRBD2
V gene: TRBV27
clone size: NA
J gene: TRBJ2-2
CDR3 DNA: TGTGCCAGCAGTCTTAGCGGGGCCCCCCGTGGCACCGGGGAGCTGTTTTTT
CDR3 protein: CASSLSGAPRGTGELFF

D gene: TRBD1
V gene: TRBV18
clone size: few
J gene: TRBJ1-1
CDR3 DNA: TGTGCCAGCTCACCAGTGACAGGGGGCACTGAAGCTTTCTTT
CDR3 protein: CASSPVTGGTEAFF

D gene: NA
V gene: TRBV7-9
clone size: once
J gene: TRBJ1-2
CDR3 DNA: TGTGCCAGCAGCAAAAGCAGGGCAGAACCATTTAACTATGGCTACACCTTC
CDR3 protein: CASSKSRAEPFNYGYTF

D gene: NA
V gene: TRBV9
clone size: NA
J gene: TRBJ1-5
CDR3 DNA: TGTGCCAGCAGCGCCTCAAGCGGCGGCAATCAGCCCCAGCATTTT
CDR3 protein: CASSASSGGNQPQHF

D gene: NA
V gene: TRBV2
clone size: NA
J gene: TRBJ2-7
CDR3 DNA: TGTGCCACCCGGGACTGGACCCTCTACGAGCAGTACTTC
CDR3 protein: CATRDWTLYEQYF

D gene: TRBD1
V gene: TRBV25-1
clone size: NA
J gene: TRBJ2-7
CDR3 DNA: TGTGCCAGCAGTGACTGGCAGGGGGCTTACGAGCAGTACTTC
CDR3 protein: CASSDWQGAYEQYF

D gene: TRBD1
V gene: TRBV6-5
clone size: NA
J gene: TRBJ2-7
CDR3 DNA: TGTGCCAGCGAGGGGACAGGGACCTACGAGCAGTACTTC
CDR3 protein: CASEGTGTYEQYF

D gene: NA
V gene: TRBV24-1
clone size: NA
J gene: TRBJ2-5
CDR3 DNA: TGTGCCACCAGTGATCCCAAGTTCGACCACGTTAGCGTCCAAGAGACCCAGTACTTC
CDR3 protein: CATSDPKFDHVSVQETQYF

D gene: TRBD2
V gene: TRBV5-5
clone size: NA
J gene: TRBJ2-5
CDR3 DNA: TGTGCCAGCAGCCGGACTAGCGCAGAGACCCAGTACTTC
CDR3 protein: CASSRTSAETQYF

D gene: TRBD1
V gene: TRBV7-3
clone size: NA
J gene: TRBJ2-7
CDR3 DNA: TGTGCCAGCAGCAAACAGTCGATACCGGGACAGGGATCGGACGAGCAGTACTTC
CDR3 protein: CASSKQSIPGQGSDEQYF

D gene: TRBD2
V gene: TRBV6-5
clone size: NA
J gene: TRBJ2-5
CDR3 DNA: TGTGCCAGCGTAGCGGGTAGACAAGAGACCCAGTACTTC
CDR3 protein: CASVAGRQETQYF

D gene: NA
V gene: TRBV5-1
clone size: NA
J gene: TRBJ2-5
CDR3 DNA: TGCGCCAGCAGCTTGGGAGGGAGCGGCGAGACCCAGTACTTC
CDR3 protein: CASSLGGSGETQYF

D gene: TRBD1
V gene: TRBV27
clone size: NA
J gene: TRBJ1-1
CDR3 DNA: TGTGCCAGCAGCAGGGGGGATCACACTGAAGCTTTCTTT
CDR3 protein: CASSRGDHTEAFF

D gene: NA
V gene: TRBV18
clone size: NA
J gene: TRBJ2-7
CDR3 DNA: TGTGCCAGCTCACCTCAGGGGAAGGCCAACTACGAGCAGTACTTC
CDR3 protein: CASSPQGKANYEQYF

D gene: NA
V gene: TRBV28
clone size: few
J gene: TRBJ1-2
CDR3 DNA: TGTGCCAGCAGTTTAGAGGACACCAACGGGGGCTACACCTTC
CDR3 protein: CASSLEDTNGGYTF

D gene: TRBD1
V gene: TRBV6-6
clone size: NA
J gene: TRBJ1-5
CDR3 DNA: TGTGCCAGCAAGGGACAGGGGTTCAATCAGCCCCAGCATTTT
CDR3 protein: CASKGQGFNQPQHF

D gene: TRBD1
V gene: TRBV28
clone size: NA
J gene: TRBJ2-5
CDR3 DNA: TGTGCCAGCACCGAGACAGGGGGCCAAGAGACCCAGTACTTC
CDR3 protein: CASTETGGQETQYF

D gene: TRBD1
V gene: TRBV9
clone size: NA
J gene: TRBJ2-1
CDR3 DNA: TGTGCCAGCAGCTTGGGACAGAACAATGAGCAGTTCTTC
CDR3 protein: CASSLGQNNEQFF

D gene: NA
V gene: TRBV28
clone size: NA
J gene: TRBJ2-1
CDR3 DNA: TGTGCCAGCAGTTTCAGGGGACCCAATGAGCAGTTCTTC
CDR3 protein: CASSFRGPNEQFF

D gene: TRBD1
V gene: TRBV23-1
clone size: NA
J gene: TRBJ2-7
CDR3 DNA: TGCGCCAGCGGGATGGACAGGGGACAGTACTTC
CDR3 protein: CASGMDRGQYF

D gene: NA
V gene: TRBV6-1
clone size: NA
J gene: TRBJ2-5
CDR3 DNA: TGTGCCAGCAGTGAAAGGGGTAGTGTGGCAGAGACCCAGTACTTC
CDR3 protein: CASSERGSVAETQYF

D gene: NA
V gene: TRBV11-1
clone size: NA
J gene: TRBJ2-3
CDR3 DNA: TGTGCCAGCAGTCATGAGATCACAGATACGCAGTATTTT
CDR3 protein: CASSHEITDTQYF

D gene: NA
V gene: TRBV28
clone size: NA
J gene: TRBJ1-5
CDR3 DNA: TGTGCCAGCAGTTTATCTTCAGGGAGGAGCAATCAGCCCCAGCATTTT
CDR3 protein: CASSLSSGRSNQPQHF

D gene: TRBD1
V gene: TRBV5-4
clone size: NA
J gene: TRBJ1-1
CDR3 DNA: TGTGCCAGCAGACCGACAGGGGAGGGTAGGGCTTTCTTT
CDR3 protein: CASRPTGEGRAFF

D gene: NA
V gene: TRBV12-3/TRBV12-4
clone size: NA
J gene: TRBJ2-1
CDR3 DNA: TGTGCCAGCAGCTTTCACGGGGAGCAGTTCTTC
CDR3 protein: CASSFHGEQFF